This TCR beta chain originates from a study of CD8 T cells in Susac syndrome. When the RNA was reverse transcribed, random hexamers were used with an input of about 0.45 to 1 ug. Amplification of TCR beta CDR3 was carried out by immunoSEQ multiplex PCR, which covered 54 Vbeta and 13 Jbeta segments. MiXCR, run by TCRdb on the immunoSEQ multiplex PCR reads, gives a single entry per CDR3 protein. In the table there are just under 150,000 distinct CDR3 sequences, approximately 94% of which are singletons. V was shortened by 2 bases and J by 2 bases, with 15 bases between the two germline ends. The CDR3 contains 16 residues. Germline V gene lookup returns CDR1 SGHRS and CDR2 YFSETQ.

Sequencing was carried out using CD4+ T cells from PBMCs. This rearrangement joins TRBV5-1 to TRBJ2-3, with D tentatively TRBD2 (6 bases). The clonotype was recovered from a human donor in good health. The CDR3 sequence is CASSFGLAANTDTQYF. DNA of the CDR3: TGCGCCAGCAGCTTCGGGTTAGCGGCTAACACAGATACGCAGTATTTT.